The entry below gives a single T cell receptor beta chain sequence along with its context. This sample was taken from a study of blood T cell repertoires in COVID-19. As originally analysed: Researchers report that nucleated cell counts were estimated from reference gene primer amplification. TCRdb keeps only in-frame clones here, not all; method: immunoSEQ multiplex PCR. From that table come the V and J calls and clone size; the DNA was used to work out D and trimming. The table has some 170,000 clones, approximately 80% seen once. The germline gives CDR1 SNHLY, CDR2 FYNNEI. V was pared by 4 bases and J by 6 bases, with 16 bases between. The CDR3 is made up of 15 amino acids. Patients in Seattle were enrolled during active infection, then followed longitudinally.

Sample: peripheral blood. This clonotype was sampled from a woman between 35 and 50 years old with COVID-19, enrolled during active disease. The V gene is TRBV2, the J gene TRBJ1-5, with D perhaps TRBD1 (5 bases). The CDR3 DNA is TGTGCCAGCAGTGGGTCGGGGGGTGTAGGTCAGCCCCAGCATTTT. Translated: CASSGSGGVGQPQHF.